Listed below are T cell receptor beta chains from one sample, sequenced in a study of blood T cell repertoires in COVID-19. Only in-frame clones appear in the TCRdb table, and some are missing; sequencing was by immunoSEQ multiplex PCR. This sample has roughly 270,000 clones, with approximately 85% found just once. Sequenced: peripheral blood. The receptors were sampled from a young man with active or convalescent COVID-19. Each CDR3 is given without its conserved first and last residue.

V,length,J,CDR3
TRBV29-1,8,TRBJ2-5,SVLKETQY
TRBV12-5,12,TRBJ1-6,ASGLDPGNSPLH
TRBV6-5,13,TRBJ2-1,ASSYFSGGNNEQF
TRBV24-1,13,TRBJ1-5,ATSLPGHSNQPQH
TRBV5-5,11,TRBJ2-7,ASMRDRGPEQY
TRBV5-1,12,TRBJ2-4,ASSLGQGMDIQY
TRBV3-1/TRBV3-2,12,TRBJ2-7,ASSGTSGSYEQY
TRBV4-1,13,TRBJ2-3,ASSQDGRGADTQY
TRBV7-2,11,TRBJ2-7,ASSLILGGQPN
TRBV12-3/TRBV12-4,11,TRBJ1-2,ASAKGPYYGYT
TRBV5-1,12,TRBJ1-1,ASRVGQENTEAF
TRBV19,14,TRBJ1-5,ASSIGRGPSYQPQH
TRBV6-5,10,TRBJ1-2,ARIDRGVRYT
TRBV19,13,TRBJ1-5,ASSVGQGGNQPQH
TRBV6-1,13,TRBJ1-1,ASSESADLNTEAF
TRBV5-1,11,TRBJ1-6,ASSLDSYSPLH
TRBV7-9,15,TRBJ1-1,ASSLGMDTGLNTEAF
TRBV11-1,13,TRBJ2-1,ASSVWGENYNEQF
TRBV11-2,11,TRBJ1-2,ASSFEQGHGYT
TRBV7-3,14,TRBJ2-1,ASSASLAGGNNEQF
TRBV3-1/TRBV3-2,14,TRBJ1-1,ASSQVSGGFNTEAF
TRBV7-9,13,TRBJ2-7,ASSFKGQGAYEQY